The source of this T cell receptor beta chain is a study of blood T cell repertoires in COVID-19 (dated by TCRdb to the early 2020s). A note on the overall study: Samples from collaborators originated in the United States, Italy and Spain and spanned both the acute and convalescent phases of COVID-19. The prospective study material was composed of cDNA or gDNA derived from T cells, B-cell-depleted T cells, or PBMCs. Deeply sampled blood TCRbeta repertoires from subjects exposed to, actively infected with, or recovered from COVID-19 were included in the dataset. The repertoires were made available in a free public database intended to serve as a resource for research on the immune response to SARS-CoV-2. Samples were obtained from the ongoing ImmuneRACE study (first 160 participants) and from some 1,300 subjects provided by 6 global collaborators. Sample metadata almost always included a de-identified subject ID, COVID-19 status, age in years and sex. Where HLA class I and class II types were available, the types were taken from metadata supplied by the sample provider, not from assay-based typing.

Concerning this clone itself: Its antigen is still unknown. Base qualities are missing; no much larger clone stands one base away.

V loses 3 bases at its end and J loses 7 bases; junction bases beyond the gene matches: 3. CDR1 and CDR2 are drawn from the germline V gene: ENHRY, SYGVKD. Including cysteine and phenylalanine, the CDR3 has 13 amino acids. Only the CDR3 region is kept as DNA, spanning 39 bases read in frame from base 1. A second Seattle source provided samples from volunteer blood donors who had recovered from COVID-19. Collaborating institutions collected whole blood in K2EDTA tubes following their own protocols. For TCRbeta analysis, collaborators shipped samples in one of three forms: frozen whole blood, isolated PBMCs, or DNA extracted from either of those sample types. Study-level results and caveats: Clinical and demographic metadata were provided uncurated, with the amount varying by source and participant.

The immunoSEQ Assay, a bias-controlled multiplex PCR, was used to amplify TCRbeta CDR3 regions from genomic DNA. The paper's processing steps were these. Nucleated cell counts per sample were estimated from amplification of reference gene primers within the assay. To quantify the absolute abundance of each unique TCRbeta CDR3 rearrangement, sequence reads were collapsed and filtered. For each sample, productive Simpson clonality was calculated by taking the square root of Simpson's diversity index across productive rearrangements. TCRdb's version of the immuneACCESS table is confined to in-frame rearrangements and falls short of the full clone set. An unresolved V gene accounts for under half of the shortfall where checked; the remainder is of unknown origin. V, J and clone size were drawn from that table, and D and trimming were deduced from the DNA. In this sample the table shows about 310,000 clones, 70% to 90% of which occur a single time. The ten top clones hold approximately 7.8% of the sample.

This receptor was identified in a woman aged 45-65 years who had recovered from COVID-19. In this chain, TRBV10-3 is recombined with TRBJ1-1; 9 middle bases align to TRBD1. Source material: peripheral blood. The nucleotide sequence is TGTGCCATCAGTGAAACAGGGGGCTTTGAAGCTTTCTTT. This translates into CAISETGGFEAFF.